This TCR beta chain was observed in a study of OX40 agonist ivuxolimab in advanced cancers. Profiled with immunoSEQ multiplex PCR; TCRdb holds only in-frame clones, not every one. The repertoire has approximately 68,000 clones, approximately 91% of them found once; the top ten carry around 0.8%. Broader study findings: Expanded clones were, on average, more numerous among CD8+ T cells than CD4+. Normalized T-cell clonal expansion was also low in a subset of nonresponders.

As concerns this clone: Its antigen is not known.

The V and J ends lost 2 bases and 2 bases respectively, with 10 bases between them. CDR3 length: 15 residues. Germline CDR1 is SGHVS and CDR2 is FQNEAQ. This clonotype was obtained from an adult with an advanced solid tumor such as melanoma, head and neck, liver or kidney cancer. Specimen: CD4+ or CD8+ T cells sorted from blood, collected in a trial of the OX40 agonist ivuxolimab. V and J are TRBV7-8 and TRBJ2-1; possibly TRBD2 for D (6 bases). The CDR3 is CASSLISGTYNEQFF. CDR3 bases: TGTGCCAGCAGCTTAATTAGCGGAACCTACAATGAGCAGTTCTTC.